Each of the 30 T cell receptor beta chains below was sequenced from the same sample in a study of neurological immune-mediated disorders. Time point described: longitudinal time-point 2. TCRdb reanalysed the 5' RACE reads using MiXCR and keeps one entry per CDR3 protein. Of about 80,000 distinct CDR3 sequences listed, 5.8% are singletons. The sample consisted of PBMCs. The origin of the receptors is a woman aged 55-75 years with multiple sclerosis.

This chain joins TRBV5-1 and TRBJ2-7; TRBD2 matches 9 bases. The CDR3 covers 14 residues. Germline assignment: CDR1 SGHRS and CDR2 YFSETQ. With V trimmed by 2 bases and J by 5 bases, 5 bases remained unmatched. DNA of the CDR3: TGCGCCAGCAGCTTCGCTAGCGGGGTGGACGAGCAGTACTTC. Translation: CASSFASGVDEQYF.

This clonotype occurred many times. This chain links TRBV20-1 with TRBJ1-1, with D uncertain. The CDR3 is made up of 11 amino acids. Trimming pared 4 bases from V and 2 bases from J, leaving 5 bases between. CDR1 and CDR2 from the germline V gene are DFQATT and SNEGSKA (reference sequence). In DNA, the CDR3 is TGCAGTGCTAAAGAAAACACTGAAGCTTTCTTT. Translating it yields CSAKENTEAFF.

The genes are TRBV30 and TRBJ2-7; D ambiguous. The CDR3 has 11 amino acids. Germline V gene sequence: CDR1 GTSNPN, CDR2 SVGIG (reference sequence). Deletions cut 4 bases from V and 0 bases from J, with 4 bases between. The CDR3 reads CAWKGSYEQYF. The CDR3 DNA reads as TGTGCCTGGAAGGGCTCCTACGAGCAGTACTTC.

This clonotype showed up just a few times. The chain uses TRBV6-5 and TRBJ1-4; D perhaps matches TRBD1 (5 bases). V dropped 2 bases and J dropped 6 bases, with 10 bases sitting between them. Per the germline V gene, CDR1 is MNHEY and CDR2 is SVGAGI. There are 14 residues in the CDR3. CDR3 residues: CASSYLGGDEKLFF. The DNA for the CDR3 is TGTGCCAGCAGTTACCTAGGAGGGGATGAAAAACTGTTTTTT.

This clonotype showed up many times. J is TRBJ1-1 and V is TRBV7-8; D might be TRBD1 (5 bases). The CDR3 sequence is 13 residues long. Germline CDR1 and CDR2: SGHVS and FQNEAQ. Trimming removed 2 bases from V and 4 bases from J, with 8 bases in between. CDR3 sequence: CASSLRGGTEAFF. For the CDR3, the DNA is TGTGCCAGCAGCTTAAGGGGTGGCACTGAAGCTTTCTTT.

V gene TRBV5-1 combines with J gene TRBJ2-7, with 7 bases identical to TRBD1. CDR3 length equals 13 residues. Trimming cost V 7 bases and J 2 bases; bases outside gene matches: 6. Germline V gives CDR1 SGHRS, CDR2 YFSETQ. CDR3 nucleotide sequence: TGCGCCAGCCTGCCGGGACAGCCCTACGAGCAGTACTTC. Encoded protein: CASLPGQPYEQYF. Supplemented by reference TRBV5-1 and TRBJ2-7, the full variable domain reads KAGVTQTPRYLIKTRGQQVTLSCSPISGHRSVSWYQQTPGQGLQFLFEYFSETQRNKGNFPGRFSGRQFSNSRSEMNVSTLELGDSALYLCASLPGQPYEQYFGPGTRLTVT.

This clonotype was observed many times. The J gene is TRBJ1-3, the V gene TRBV5-1; D is ambiguous. CDR1 SGHRS and CDR2 YFSETQ come from the germline V gene. Trimming cost V 0 bases and J 0 bases, with 4 bases left between them. The CDR3 loop spans 14 amino acids. CDR3 DNA: TGCGCCAGCAGCTTGGATCTCTCTGGAAACACCATATATTTT. The encoded protein is CASSLDLSGNTIYF.

This clonotype was seen ten or more times. The chain combines TRBV10-3 with TRBJ1-5; D might be TRBD1 (5 bases). The V end lost 6 bases, the J end lost 4 bases, and 10 bases lay between the germline ends. This CDR3 has 13 residues. Germline-derived CDR1 and CDR2 are ENHRY and SYGVKD. CDR3 in DNA: TGTGCCATCAGGGCAGGGTCGAATCAGCCCCAGCATTTT. Translated, it gives CAIRAGSNQPQHF.

As for this clonotype: Its ends do not fully match the called genes, so a read error is possible. This chain joins TRBV5-6 and TRBJ1-6, with 9 bases lining up with TRBD1. This CDR3 region has 16 residues. Germline CDR1 is SGHDT and CDR2 is YYEEEE. Here the CDR3 DNA reads TGTTCCAGCAGCTTGGGACAGGGTCGGAGTAATTCACCCCTCCACTTT. It encodes CSSSLGQGRSNSPLHF. Complete variable domain (other parts from reference TRBV5-6 and TRBJ1-6): DAGVTQSPTHLIKTRGQQVTLRCSPKSGHDTVSWYQQALGQGPQFIFQYYEEEERQRGNFPDRFSGHQFPNYSSELNVNALLLGDSALYLCSSSLGQGRSNSPLHFGNGTRLTVT.

This clonotype came up many times. This CDR3 reads CASSVVSGGFAGELFF. The CDR3 DNA follows: TGTGCCAGCAGCGTAGTCAGCGGGGGATTTGCTGGGGAGCTGTTTTTT. V usage is TRBV9 and J usage is TRBJ2-2; TRBD2 matches at 8 bases. The CDR3 consists of 16 residues. The V and J ends lost 0 bases and 8 bases, in that order; junction bases with no gene match: 9. Germline V gene data show CDR1 as SGDLS and CDR2 as YYNGEE.

Ten or more counts support this clonotype. CDR3: CASSLGGGRFEQFF. In DNA, the CDR3 is TGCGCCAGCAGCTTGGGCGGGGGGAGATTTGAGCAGTTCTTC. The J gene is TRBJ2-1, the V gene TRBV5-1; 8 positions agree with TRBD2. Germline V CDR1 and CDR2: SGHRS, YFSETQ. J lost 9 bases, V lost 0 bases, and 5 bases had no gene match. This CDR3 comprises 14 residues. The full variable domain, rest sourced from reference TRBV5-1 and TRBJ2-1, is KAGVTQTPRYLIKTRGQQVTLSCSPISGHRSVSWYQQTPGQGLQFLFEYFSETQRNKGNFPGRFSGRQFSNSRSEMNVSTLELGDSALYLCASSLGGGRFEQFFGPGTRLTVL.

This clonotype was counted at least ten times. The chain carries TRBV5-1 and TRBJ2-7, with 7 bases lining up with TRBD1. J lost 6 bases, V lost 5 bases, and 11 bases had no gene match. Germline V lookup: CDR1 SGHRS, CDR2 YFSETQ. The CDR3 is 14 amino acids. CDR3 residues: CASSFAGTEGEQYF. The CDR3 DNA sequence: TGCGCCAGCAGTTTTGCCGGGACAGAAGGCGAGCAGTACTTC.

Many counts were recorded for this clonotype. This chain uses TRBV27 with TRBJ1-4; 9 bases map to TRBD1. The CDR3 runs 15 residues. The V and J ends lost 5 bases and 5 bases, in that order; junction bases with no gene match: 6. The germline V gene encodes CDR1 MNHEY and CDR2 SMNVEV (reference sequence). CDR3 coding DNA: TGTGCCAGCAGTATCGCCGGGACAGGGAATGAAAAACTGTTTTTT. Translation: CASSIAGTGNEKLFF.

This clonotype was seen ten or more times. The chain carries TRBV20-1 and TRBJ2-3; 9 nucleotides agree with TRBD2. Per the germline V gene, CDR1 is DFQATT and CDR2 is SNEGSKA (reference sequence). The CDR3 is 16 amino acids. Germline trimming cut 1 base from V and 1 base from J; bases unmatched to any gene: 6. The CDR3 loop is CSARVLASGGTDTQYF. The DNA of the CDR3 is TGCAGTGCTAGAGTCCTCGCTAGCGGGGGCACAGATACGCAGTATTTT.

This clonotype was seen more than once but under ten times. The chain has TRBV12-3 or TRBV12-4 and TRBJ1-3; D gene unclear. The germline V and J ends were trimmed by 4 bases and 5 bases, with 9 bases remaining between them. The CDR3 is 13 residues long. The CDR3 sequence: CASSSRERNTIYF. DNA for the CDR3: TGTGCCAGCAGTTCCAGAGAGAGAAACACCATATATTTT.

This clonotype was counted many times. The chain recombines TRBV7-9 with TRBJ2-3; no clear D gene. Germline V gives CDR1 SEHNR, CDR2 FQNEAQ (reference sequence). CDR3 length: 12 residues. V shed 5 bases and J shed 5 bases, with 8 bases lying between them. Here the CDR3 DNA reads TGTGCCAGCAGCCCTGATGTAGATACGCAGTATTTT. Residues: CASSPDVDTQYF.

This clonotype was detected ten times or more. This chain connects TRBV29-1 to TRBJ2-3, with 7 nucleotides matching TRBD2. This CDR3 is 11 amino acids long. Trimming cost V 8 bases and J 4 bases; bases outside gene matches: 3. CDR1 is SQVTM and CDR2 is ANQGSEA in the germline V gene. In DNA form, the CDR3 reads TGCAGCCAAGCGGGGTCAGATACGCAGTATTTT. Translating it yields CSQAGSDTQYF.

In this sample, this clonotype turned up many times. The V gene is TRBV7-8, the J gene TRBJ2-1; D is uncertain. The germline V and J ends were trimmed by 0 bases and 1 base, with 10 bases remaining between them. The CDR3 spans 16 residues. Germline V gene sequence: CDR1 SGHVS, CDR2 FQNEAQ. For the CDR3, the DNA is TGTGCCAGCAGCTTAGCACAGCTTCCTTCCTACAATGAGCAGTTCTTC. Protein sequence: CASSLAQLPSYNEQFF. Together with reference TRBV7-8 and TRBJ2-1, the CDR3 gives the full variable domain: GAGVSQSPRYKVAKRGQDVALRCDPISGHVSLFWYQQALGQGPEFLTYFQNEAQLDKSGLPSDRFFAERPEGSVSTLKIQRTQQEDSAVYLCASSLAQLPSYNEQFFGPGTRLTVL.

This clonotype was seen many times. This chain joins TRBV6-5 and TRBJ1-5; D remains unclear. CDR3 length equals 14 residues. The V end lost 11 bases, the J end lost 0 bases, and 14 bases lay between the germline ends. Germline V gene lookup returns CDR1 MNHEY and CDR2 SVGAGI. The CDR3, as DNA: TGTGCCTCCGGGGTCAGGAATAGCAATCAGCCCCAGCATTTT. This translates into CASGVRNSNQPQHF.

This clonotype was seen many times. This chain links TRBV6-5 with TRBJ2-1; D is undetermined. V lost 3 bases and J 4 bases, leaving 10 bases between the germline ends. The germline gives CDR1 MNHEY, CDR2 SVGAGI. This CDR3 comprises 14 residues. CDR3: CASSYRAPYNEQFF. CDR3 DNA sequence: TGTGCCAGCAGTTATCGCGCCCCATACAATGAGCAGTTCTTC.

This clonotype was observed many times. The chain joins TRBV5-6 to TRBJ1-1, with D possibly TRBD1 on 5 matching bases. From germline, CDR1 is SGHDT and CDR2 YYEEEE. Between the trimmed V and J ends, which lost 2 bases and 4 bases, there was a span of 9 bases. The CDR3 has 13 residues. CDR3 sequence reads: CASSFGGGTEAFF. The DNA of the CDR3 is TGTGCCAGCAGCTTTGGGGGGGGCACTGAAGCTTTCTTT.

V is TRBV5-6 and J is TRBJ1-5; 8 positions agree with TRBD1. CDR1 and CDR2 from the germline V gene are SGHDT and YYEEEE. Losses at the gene ends were 4 bases for V and 5 bases for J; bases not matched to a gene: 5. This CDR3 is 14 amino acids long. This CDR3 reads CASSPTGDDQPQHF. CDR3 coding DNA: TGTGCCAGCAGCCCGACAGGGGACGATCAGCCCCAGCATTTT.

The table lists this clonotype with many counts. The chain has TRBV5-1 and TRBJ1-3; no firm D call. V was shortened by 0 bases and J by 3 bases, with 1 base between the two germline ends. The CDR3 has 12 residues. Germline loops: CDR1 SGHRS, CDR2 YFSETQ. The CDR3 nucleotides read TGCGCCAGCAGCTTGGATGGAAACACCATATATTTT. This codes for CASSLDGNTIYF.

This clonotype was found many times. The V call is TRBV12-3 or TRBV12-4, the J call TRBJ2-1; D tentatively reads TRBD1 or TRBD2 (6 bases each). The CDR3 loop spans 15 amino acids. V was pared by 1 base and J by 4 bases, with 11 bases between. The CDR3 DNA reads TGTGCCAGCAGTTTAGGGGGGGCGAAATACAATGAGCAGTTCTTC. It is translated as CASSLGGAKYNEQFF.

About this clonotype itself: This sequence may be a read error, since a much larger clone differs from it by one base. This chain links TRBV15 with TRBJ2-7; D possibly corresponds to TRBD2 (5 bases). From germline, CDR1 is LNHNV and CDR2 YYDKDF (reference sequence). V was trimmed by 3 bases and J by 3 bases, leaving 9 bases between them. The CDR3 is 13 residues long. CDR3 sequence reads: CATSSDGDYEQYF. In DNA form, the CDR3 reads TGTGCCACCAGCAGTGACGGGGACTACGAGCAGTACTTC.

This clonotype was recorded at least ten times. The rearrangement joins TRBV20-1 to TRBJ1-2; D is perhaps TRBD1 (5 bases). The CDR3 loop spans 11 amino acids. Germline assignment: CDR1 DFQATT and CDR2 SNEGSKA (reference sequence). With 3 bases removed from V and 13 bases from J, the gap between germline ends came to 15 bases. CDR3 sequence: CSASAGGVFTF. The CDR3 DNA is TGCAGTGCTAGCGCTGGGGGGGTTTTCACCTTC.

This clonotype was counted at least ten times. This chain links TRBV12-3 or TRBV12-4 with TRBJ1-2; D is unresolved. Trimming cost V 6 bases and J 3 bases, with 5 bases left between them. This CDR3 contains 11 residues. The CDR3 coding sequence is TGTGCCAGCAGCCCCGACTATGGCTACACCTTC. Translating it yields CASSPDYGYTF.

This clonotype was detected ten times or more. The V call is TRBV5-1, the J call TRBJ2-2, with TRBD2 matching over 8 bases. The CDR3 covers 15 residues. With V trimmed by 3 bases and J by 4 bases, 5 bases remained unmatched. Germline V gene data show CDR1 as SGHRS and CDR2 as YFSETQ. The CDR3 loop is CASSYSGDGTGELFF. The CDR3 DNA follows: TGCGCCAGCAGCTATAGCGGGGATGGCACCGGGGAGCTGTTTTTT.

This clonotype was detected many times. V usage is TRBV20-1 and J usage is TRBJ2-1; D not resolved. Germline-derived CDR1 and CDR2 are DFQATT and SNEGSKA (reference sequence). Trimming stripped 0 bases from V and 4 bases from J, with 10 bases between. The length of the CDR3 is 14 residues. In DNA form, the CDR3 reads TGCAGTGCTAGAGATAGCATCGCTTACAATGAGCAGTTCTTC. Translating gives CSARDSIAYNEQFF.

There are many counts of this clonotype. This rearrangement joins TRBV20-1 to TRBJ2-1; TRBD2 matches at 10 bases. V lost 1 base, J lost 10 bases, and 7 bases stayed unmatched. CDR1 is DFQATT, CDR2 SNEGSKA, per germline (reference sequence). The CDR3 contains 14 residues. The CDR3, as DNA: TGCAGTGCTAGAGGGACTAGCGGCCCGAACGAGCAGTTCTTC. This translates into CSARGTSGPNEQFF.